These T cell receptor beta chains were read from a single sample in a study of blood T cell repertoires in COVID-19. Using immunoSEQ multiplex PCR, the repertoire was profiled, and TCRdb retains in-frame clones only, with some absent. The sample lists 140,000 to 150,000 clones; 84% were seen once. Sequenced material: PBMCs or T cells enriched from blood (not recorded which). The receptors come from a woman aged 45-65 years with acute COVID-19. The CDR3 runs from the conserved cysteine through the conserved F or W. Fields, in order: J gene, V gene, clone size, D gene, CDR3 protein, CDR3 DNA. A D gene is named only where the DNA matches it firmly. The size entry is marked missing in some rows and otherwise reads once, few, many or a size class.

>TRBJ2-5|TRBV29-1|NA|TRBD2
CSVAGGLAGGNAQETQYF
TGCAGCGTTGCTGGGGGACTAGCGGGAGGGAACGCCCAAGAGACCCAGTACTTC
>TRBJ2-2|TRBV24-1|NA|NA
CATSDLNCPGGEHRGAVF
TGTGCCACCAGTGATTTAAACTGTCCAGGAGGTGAACACCGGGGAGCTGTTTTT
>TRBJ1-3|TRBV19|once|NA
CASNQKENTIYF
TGTGCCAGTAATCAAAAGGAGAACACCATATATTTT
>TRBJ2-1|TRBV7-9|NA|TRBD2
CASSLGSGGYNEQFF
TGTGCCAGCAGCTTAGGTAGCGGGGGCTACAATGAGCAGTTCTTC
>TRBJ1-5|TRBV20-1|NA|NA
CSASAGNDQPQHF
TGCAGTGCTAGTGCCGGTAATGATCAGCCCCAGCATTTT
>TRBJ2-4|TRBV5-1|NA|NA
CASSLAALLSDIQYF
TGCGCCAGCAGCTTGGCAGCGTTGTTATCGGACATTCAGTACTTC
>TRBJ2-7|TRBV7-9|NA|TRBD2
CASSPGRGLEGEQYF
TGTGCCAGCAGCCCCGGGAGAGGACTAGAGGGCGAGCAGTACTTC
>TRBJ2-3|TRBV3-1/TRBV3-2|NA|NA
CASSQDLGSGTDTQYF
TGTGCCAGCAGCCAAGATCTGGGTAGCGGCACAGATACGCAGTATTTT
>TRBJ1-1|TRBV7-8|NA|TRBD1
CASSFEGARAFF
TGTGCCAGCAGCTTCGAGGGGGCGCGTGCTTTCTTT
>TRBJ2-1|TRBV7-2|NA|NA
CASSFPSGIEQFF
TGTGCCAGCAGCTTCCCTTCCGGGATTGAGCAGTTCTTC
>TRBJ2-4|TRBV5-8|NA|NA
CASTLLGGIQYF
TGTGCCAGCACCCTCCTGGGGGGCATTCAGTACTTC
>TRBJ2-5|TRBV7-2|NA|NA
CASSIHPLATLETQYF
TGTGCCAGCAGCATACATCCGCTAGCGACACTAGAGACCCAGTACTTC
>TRBJ2-7|TRBV9|NA|NA
CASSVEPSRYEQYF
TGTGCCAGCAGCGTAGAGCCTAGCCGATACGAGCAGTACTTC
>TRBJ1-4|TRBV5-1|NA|NA
CASSSNPGGPLGGEKLFF
TGCGCCAGCAGCTCAAACCCGGGAGGCCCGCTGGGCGGGGAAAAACTGTTTTTT
>TRBJ2-1|TRBV11-1|NA|TRBD2
CASGLAGYGEQFF
TGTGCCTCCGGGCTAGCGGGATATGGTGAGCAGTTCTTC
>TRBJ1-1|TRBV7-2|NA|TRBD1
CASSFLQGAGTEAFF
TGTGCCAGCAGCTTTCTCCAGGGGGCAGGGACTGAAGCTTTCTTT
>TRBJ2-7|TRBV4-1|NA|NA
CASSQELASYEQYF
TGCGCCAGCAGCCAAGAGCTGGCCTCCTACGAGCAGTACTTC
>TRBJ2-3|TRBV18|NA|NA
CATSREDTDTQYF
TGTGCCACCTCGAGAGAAGACACAGATACGCAGTATTTT
>TRBJ2-1|TRBV5-1|NA|NA
CASSYELAPTYEQFF
TGCGCCAGCAGTTATGAACTAGCCCCCACGTACGAGCAGTTCTTC
>TRBJ1-3|TRBV5-4|NA|TRBD1
CASSRQGAGNTIYF
TGTGCCAGCAGCCGACAGGGGGCCGGAAACACCATATATTTT
>TRBJ2-7|TRBV9|NA|TRBD2
CASSPGTSGRNEQYF
TGTGCCAGCAGCCCGGGGACTAGCGGGAGGAACGAGCAGTACTTC
>TRBJ2-3|TRBV12-5|NA|NA
CASGAEAATSTDTQYF
TGTGCTAGTGGCGCCGAAGCCGCGACTAGCACAGATACGCAGTATTTT
>TRBJ1-4|TRBV2|NA|NA
CASKGTQGQEKLFF
TGTGCCAGCAAGGGTACCCAGGGCCAAGAAAAACTGTTTTTT
>TRBJ2-7|TRBV27|NA|TRBD2
CASTSTSGRDEQYF
TGTGCCAGCACCTCGACTAGCGGGCGGGACGAGCAGTACTTC
>TRBJ1-2|TRBV5-1|NA|NA
CASRPGVGGYGYTF
TGCGCCAGCAGGCCCGGGGTCGGGGGTTATGGCTACACCTTC
>TRBJ1-5|TRBV23-1|few|TRBD1
CASSHDRGSNQPQHF
TGCGCCAGCAGCCATGACAGGGGGTCCAATCAGCCCCAGCATTTT